This T cell receptor (beta chain) was documented in a study of blood T cell repertoires in COVID-19. The CDR3 has 14 residues. Looked up from germline, CDR1 is MDHEN and CDR2 is SYDVKM. V lost 4 bases, J lost 8 bases, and 14 bases lay in between. Measured with immunoSEQ multiplex PCR; TCRdb has only the in-frame clones, and not every one. The table records around 300,000 clones, around 90% of them present only once. The source is a woman in her thirties with COVID-19, enrolled during active disease. The sequencing input was peripheral blood. V usage is TRBV28 and J usage is TRBJ1-4; D not resolved. The CDR3 DNA follows: TGTGCCAGCAGTTCAGCCAGGCCGGGAGAAAAACTGTTTTTT. This gives the protein CASSSARPGEKLFF.